These 13 T cell receptor beta chains came from one sample sequenced in a study of blood T cell repertoires in COVID-19. Assay: immunoSEQ multiplex PCR; the TCRdb copy retains only in-frame clones and omits some. In the table there are just under 30,000 clones, approximately 92% of which are singletons. The sample was peripheral blood. Receptors were obtained from a man of 80 years or more with acute or convalescent COVID-19.

The chain has TRBV4-1 and TRBJ2-4, with D tentatively TRBD2 (6 bases). The V gene lost 9 bases and the J gene lost 1 base, with 19 bases spanning the gap. CDR1 and CDR2 (germline): MGHRA, YSYEKL. CDR3 length equals 16 residues. CDR3 DNA sequence: TGCGCCAGTCTCGACCCACGAGCGGGTGCCAAAAACATTCAGTACTTC. Translated, it gives CASLDPRAGAKNIQYF.

The chain joins TRBV28 to TRBJ1-2; no clear D. The length of the CDR3 is 14 residues. The germline V gene encodes CDR1 MDHEN and CDR2 SYDVKM. Trimming removed 2 bases from V and 6 bases from J, with 13 bases in between. CDR3 nucleotide sequence: TGTGCCAGCAGTTTAGCGACATTAACAAATGGCTACACCTTC. Amino acids: CASSLATLTNGYTF.

The V call is TRBV7-2, the J call TRBJ2-3, with no clear D. Deletions cut 2 bases from V and 2 bases from J, with 8 bases between. The CDR3 contains 14 residues. The V gene's germline CDR1 is SGHTA and CDR2 FQGNSA. The CDR3 sequence: CASSLSQDTDTQYF. Here the CDR3 DNA reads TGTGCCAGCAGCTTAAGTCAGGACACAGATACGCAGTATTTT.

The chain recombines TRBV18 with TRBJ2-1, with a tentative D call TRBD2 (6 bases). Germline CDR1 reads KGHSH; CDR2 reads LQKENI. With 4 bases removed from V and 5 bases from J, the gap between germline ends came to 9 bases. The CDR3 sequence is 13 residues long. The CDR3 loop is CASSREVHNEQFF. CDR3 DNA: TGTGCCAGCTCACGGGAGGTCCACAATGAGCAGTTCTTC.

The rearrangement uses TRBV5-1 and TRBJ2-7; 10 nucleotides line up with TRBD2. The CDR3 is 16 amino acids. J lost 4 bases, V lost 2 bases, and 9 bases had no gene match. Per the germline V gene, CDR1 is SGHRS and CDR2 is YFSETQ. Written as DNA, the CDR3 is TGCGCCAGCAGCTTTCGGGAGCGGGGGGGCTTATACGAGCAGTACTTC. Translated, it gives CASSFRERGGLYEQYF.

The genes are TRBV30 and TRBJ1-4; 7 bases match TRBD1. Germline CDR1 and CDR2: GTSNPN and SVGIG (reference sequence). After removal of 0 bases from V and 8 bases from J, the junction contained 9 bases not matched to a gene. The CDR3 spans 15 residues. This CDR3 reads CAWSVLEGAREKLFF. The CDR3 bases are TGTGCCTGGAGTGTACTGGAGGGGGCAAGGGAAAAACTGTTTTTT.

V gene TRBV7-2 combines with J gene TRBJ1-6; the match to TRBD1 covers 8 bases. The CDR3 has 16 amino acids. J gave up 7 bases and V 1 base, and 6 bases lay outside the gene matches. Germline V gene lookup returns CDR1 SGHTA and CDR2 FQGNSA. Written as DNA, the CDR3 is TGTGCCAGCAGCTTAGAGGGGGACAGGTCGAATTCACCCCTCCACTTT. Protein: CASSLEGDRSNSPLHF.

The chain's CDR3 is CSVEGGWAQETQYF. For the CDR3, the DNA is TGCAGCGTTGAAGGGGGCTGGGCCCAAGAGACCCAGTACTTC. V usage is TRBV29-1 and J usage is TRBJ2-5, with D perhaps TRBD1 (5 bases). The CDR3 consists of 14 residues. Trimming pared 1 base from V and 1 base from J, leaving 10 bases between. Looked up from germline, CDR1 is SQVTM and CDR2 is ANQGSEA.

This clone has only a few counts. V is TRBV27 and J is TRBJ2-2; D call uncertain. CDR1 and CDR2 (germline): MNHEY, SMNVEV (reference sequence). V lost 1 base and J lost 5, with 5 bases in between. The length of the CDR3 is 13 residues. The CDR3 region is CASSLWRTGELFF. The CDR3 region has the DNA TGTGCCAGCAGTTTATGGCGGACCGGGGAGCTGTTTTTT.

The chain couples TRBV18 to TRBJ2-3; D uncertain. The V end was cut by 3 bases, the J end by 4 bases, with 5 bases between. In germline, CDR1 is KGHSH, CDR2 LQKENI. The CDR3 has 12 residues. The CDR3 DNA reads as TGTGCCAGCTCACCCTCCCCAGATACGCAGTATTTT. It codes for CASSPSPDTQYF.

The chain couples TRBV5-1 to TRBJ2-3; 10 nucleotides align to TRBD2. V shed 4 bases and J 5 bases; nucleotides not matched to a gene: 13. Per germline, CDR1 SGHRS and CDR2 YFSETQ. The CDR3 has 17 residues. This chain's CDR3 is CASSARGSGGARDTQYF. The CDR3 DNA is TGCGCCAGCAGCGCCCGGGGAAGCGGGGGGGCCAGAGATACGCAGTATTTT.

V is TRBV3-1 (or the pseudogene TRBV3-2) and J is TRBJ1-1, with 9 bases matching TRBD1. Germline V lookup: CDR1 LGHDT, CDR2 YNNKEL (reference sequence). V shed 0 bases and J 4 bases; nucleotides not matched to a gene: 9. CDR3 length: 17 residues. This CDR3 reads CASSQERRGQGGTEAFF. As DNA, the CDR3 is TGTGCCAGCAGCCAAGAGCGAAGGGGACAGGGAGGCACTGAAGCTTTCTTT.

The sample holds one count of this clone. The chain combines TRBV19 with TRBJ1-6; TRBD1 aligns across 9 bases. The CDR3 runs to 14 residues. CDR1 is LNHDA, CDR2 SQIVND, per germline (reference sequence). V shed 6 bases and J 8 bases; nucleotides not matched to a gene: 5. CDR3 DNA: TGTGCCAGTAGGAGACAGGGGGAAGATTCACCCCTCCACTTT. It encodes CASRRQGEDSPLHF. The entire variable domain, with the rest obtained from reference TRBV19 and TRBJ1-6, is as follows: DGGITQSPKYLFRKEGQNVTLSCEQNLNHDAMYWYRQDPGQGLRLIYYSQIVNDFQKGDIAEGYSVSREKKESFPLTVTSAQKNPTAFYLCASRRQGEDSPLHFGNGTRLTVT.